This T cell receptor (beta chain) was recovered during a study of T cells in localized non-small cell lung cancer. The V end was cut by 2 bases, the J end by 1 base, with 0 bases between. In germline, CDR1 is KGHSH, CDR2 LQKENI. This CDR3 contains 13 residues. Worth noting for this clone: Other DNA sequences in the same sample also yield this CDR3.

Generated by immunoSEQ multiplex PCR, the TCRdb table keeps only in-frame clones and is missing some. Altogether approximately 2,500 clones are present, roughly 24% being singletons, with the ten largest covering approximately 29%. The chain combines TRBV18 with TRBJ2-6, with D hard to call. This clonotype was sampled from a male donor older than 55 with stage I lung adenocarcinoma. The sequencing used lung tumor tissue, collected before any cancer treatment. CDR3 sequence: CASSPSGANVLTF. The CDR3 coding sequence is TGTGCCAGCTCACCATCTGGGGCCAACGTCCTGACTTTC. The whole variable domain, filled in from reference TRBV18 and TRBJ2-6, reads NAGVMQNPRHLVRRRGQEARLRCSPMKGHSHVYWYRQLPEEGLKFMVYLQKENIIDESGMPKERFSAEFPKEGPSILRIQQVVRGDSAAYFCASSPSGANVLTFGAGSRLTVL.